This TCR beta chain was documented in a study of blood T cell repertoires in COVID-19. For the study at large: Either two negative PCRs, clearance, or symptom resolution qualified Cohort 3 donors as recovered. PBMCs, B-cell-depleted T cells, or T cells provided the cDNA or gDNA that made up the material. Samples representing acute and convalescent COVID-19 were sourced from the United States, Italy and Spain.

Participants were aged roughly 18 to 100 years from approximately 24 US areas. Method: immunoSEQ multiplex PCR; TCRdb's copy keeps in-frame clones and lacks some. Of around 290,000 clones in the sample, 85% to 90% were seen once. V was cut by 6 bases and J by 4 bases, with 13 bases left in between. Per the germline V gene, CDR1 is SQVTM and CDR2 is ANQGSEA. The CDR3 covers 13 residues. This clone was observed a single time. The sequenced sample was PBMCs or T cells enriched from blood (not recorded which). This chain uses TRBV29-1 with TRBJ1-3; a possible D gene is TRBD1 (5 bases). This TCR was recovered from a woman aged 55-69 years in a cohort exposed to, infected with or recovered from COVID-19 (not recorded which). CDR3 bases: TGCAGCGTGGGGGGTCGAACAGGAAACACCATATATTTT. It specifies CSVGGRTGNTIYF.